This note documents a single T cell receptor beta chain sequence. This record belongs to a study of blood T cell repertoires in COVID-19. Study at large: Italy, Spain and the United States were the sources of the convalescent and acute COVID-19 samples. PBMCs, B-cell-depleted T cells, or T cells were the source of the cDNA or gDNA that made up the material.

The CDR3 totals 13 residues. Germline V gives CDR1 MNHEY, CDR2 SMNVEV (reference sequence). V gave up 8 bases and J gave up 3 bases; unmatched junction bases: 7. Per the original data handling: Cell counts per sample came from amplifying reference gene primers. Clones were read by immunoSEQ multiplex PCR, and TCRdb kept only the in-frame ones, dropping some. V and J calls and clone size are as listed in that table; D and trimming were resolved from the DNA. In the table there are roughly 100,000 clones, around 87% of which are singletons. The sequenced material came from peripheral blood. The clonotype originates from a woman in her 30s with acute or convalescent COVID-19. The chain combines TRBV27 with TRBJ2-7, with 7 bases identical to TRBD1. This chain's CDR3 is CASRRAGGYEQYF. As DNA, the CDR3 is TGTGCCAGCCGAAGGGCAGGGGGCTACGAGCAGTACTTC.